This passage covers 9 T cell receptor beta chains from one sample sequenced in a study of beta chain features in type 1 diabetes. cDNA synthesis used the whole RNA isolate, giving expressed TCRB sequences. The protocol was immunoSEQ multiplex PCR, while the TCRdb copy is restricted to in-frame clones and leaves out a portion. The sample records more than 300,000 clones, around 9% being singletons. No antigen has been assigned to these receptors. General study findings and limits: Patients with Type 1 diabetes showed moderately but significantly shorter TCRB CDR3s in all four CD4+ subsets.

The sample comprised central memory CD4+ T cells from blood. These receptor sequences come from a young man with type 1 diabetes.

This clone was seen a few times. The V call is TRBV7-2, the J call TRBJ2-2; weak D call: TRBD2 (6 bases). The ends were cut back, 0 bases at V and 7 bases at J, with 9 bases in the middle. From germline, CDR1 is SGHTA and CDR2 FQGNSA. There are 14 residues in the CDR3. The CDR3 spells CASSLARDSGELFF. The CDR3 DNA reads TGTGCCAGCAGCTTAGCGCGGGATAGCGGGGAGCTGTTTTTT. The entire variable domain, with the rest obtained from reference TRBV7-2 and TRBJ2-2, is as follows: GAGVSQSPSNKVTEKGKDVELRCDPISGHTALYWYRQSLGQGLEFLIYFQGNSAPDKSGLPSDRFSAERTGGSVSTLTIQRTQQEDSAVYLCASSLARDSGELFFGEGSRLTVL.

CDR3 DNA sequence: TGCGCCAGCAGCATTGGGACTAGCGGGGTCTACAATGAGCAGTTCTTC. It is translated as CASSIGTSGVYNEQFF. The chain couples TRBV5-1 to TRBJ2-1; 13 nucleotides match TRBD2. This CDR3 region has 16 residues. V shed 4 bases and J 3 bases; nucleotides not matched to a gene: 4. Germline CDR1 is SGHRS and CDR2 is YFSETQ.

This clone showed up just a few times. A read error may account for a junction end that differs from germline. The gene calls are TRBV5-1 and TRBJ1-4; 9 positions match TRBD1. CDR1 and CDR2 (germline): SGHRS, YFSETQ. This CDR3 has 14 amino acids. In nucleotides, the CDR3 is TGTGCCAGCAGCCGCTTGGGACAGGGAGAAAAACTGTTTTTT. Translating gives CASSRLGQGEKLFF.

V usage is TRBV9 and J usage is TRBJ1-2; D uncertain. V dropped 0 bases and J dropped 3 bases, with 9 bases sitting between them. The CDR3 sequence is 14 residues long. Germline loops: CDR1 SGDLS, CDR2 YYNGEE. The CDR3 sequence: CASSVDGGYYGYTF. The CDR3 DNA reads TGTGCCAGCAGCGTAGACGGCGGATACTATGGCTACACCTTC.

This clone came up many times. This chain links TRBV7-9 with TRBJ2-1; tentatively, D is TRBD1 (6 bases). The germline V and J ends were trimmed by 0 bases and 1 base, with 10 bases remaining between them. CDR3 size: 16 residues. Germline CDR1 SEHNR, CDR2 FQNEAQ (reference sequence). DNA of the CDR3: TGTGCCAGCAGCTTAGCGGGCGACAGGTCCTACAATGAGCAGTTCTTC. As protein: CASSLAGDRSYNEQFF.

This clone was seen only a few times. CDR3 sequence reads: CASSDSGQGVPEAFF. The CDR3 coding sequence is TGTGCCAGCAGTGACTCGGGACAGGGGGTACCTGAAGCTTTCTTT. The chain is built from TRBV6-1 and TRBJ1-1; 11 bases align to TRBD1. Trimming cost V 3 bases and J 6 bases; bases outside gene matches: 6. CDR1 is MNHNS, CDR2 SASEGT, per germline. The CDR3 consists of 15 residues.

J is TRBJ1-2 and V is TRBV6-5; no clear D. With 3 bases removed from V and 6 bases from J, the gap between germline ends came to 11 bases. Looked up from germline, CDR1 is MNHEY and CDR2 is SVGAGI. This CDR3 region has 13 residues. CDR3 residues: CASSYLQWDGYTF. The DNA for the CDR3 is TGTGCCAGCAGTTATCTCCAGTGGGATGGCTACACCTTC.

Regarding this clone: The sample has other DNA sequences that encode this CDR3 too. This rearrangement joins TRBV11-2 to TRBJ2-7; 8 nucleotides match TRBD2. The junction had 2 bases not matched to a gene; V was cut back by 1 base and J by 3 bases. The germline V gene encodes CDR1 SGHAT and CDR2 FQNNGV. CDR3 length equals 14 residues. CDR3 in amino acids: CASSLAGGNYEQYF. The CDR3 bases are TGTGCCAGCAGCTTAGCGGGGGGGAACTACGAGCAGTACTTC.

In DNA, the CDR3 is TGTGCCAGCAGTTTCTCTGTCACTAGCGGGACTAACTACGAGCAGTACTTC. Translated: CASSFSVTSGTNYEQYF. V is TRBV28 and J is TRBJ2-7, with TRBD2 matching 10 bases. This CDR3 is 17 amino acids long. Unmatched junction bases numbered 11, after V lost 3 bases and J lost 3 bases. Germline CDR1 and CDR2: MDHEN and SYDVKM.